This T cell receptor beta chain stems from a study of control samples from healthy donors and cancer patients. The germline gives CDR1 SGHTA, CDR2 FQGNSA. With V trimmed by 4 bases and J by 1 base, 9 bases remained unmatched. This CDR3 region has 17 residues. The data were produced by immunoSEQ multiplex PCR, yet TCRdb's version contains in-frame clones alone and is incomplete. The sample contains roughly 150,000 clones, around 88% of which appear only once. The chain links TRBV7-2 to TRBJ1-2, with 10 positions matching TRBD1. The sample comprised blood. The sequence derives from a young man in good health. DNA of the CDR3: TGTGCCAGCAGCTCCGGGACAGGGGCTCCGTTTAACTATGGCTACACCTTC. This translates into CASSSGTGAPFNYGYTF.